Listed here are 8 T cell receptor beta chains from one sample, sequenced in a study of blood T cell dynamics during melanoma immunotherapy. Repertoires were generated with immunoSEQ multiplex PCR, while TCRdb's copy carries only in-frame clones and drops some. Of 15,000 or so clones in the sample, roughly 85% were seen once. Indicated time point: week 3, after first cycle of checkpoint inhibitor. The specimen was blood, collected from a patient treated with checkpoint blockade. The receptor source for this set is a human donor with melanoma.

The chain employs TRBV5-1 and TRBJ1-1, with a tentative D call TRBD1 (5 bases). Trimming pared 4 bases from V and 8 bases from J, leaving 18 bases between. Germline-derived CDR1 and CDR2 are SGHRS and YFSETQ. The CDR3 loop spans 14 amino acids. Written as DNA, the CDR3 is TGCGCCAGCAGCCGCTGGGGGGGATCGGGAGAAGCTTTCTTT. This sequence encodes CASSRWGGSGEAFF.

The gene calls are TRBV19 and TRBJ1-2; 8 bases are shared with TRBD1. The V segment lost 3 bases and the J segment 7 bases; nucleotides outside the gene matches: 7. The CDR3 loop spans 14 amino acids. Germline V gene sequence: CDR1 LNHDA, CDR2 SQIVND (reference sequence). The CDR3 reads CASSIQGASSGYTF. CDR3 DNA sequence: TGTGCCAGTAGTATCCAGGGGGCATCAAGTGGCTACACCTTC.

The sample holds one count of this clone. CDR3 nucleotides: TGTGCCAGCACCTCTACCCCCCAGGGCGGCTACACCTTC. It is translated as CASTSTPQGGYTF. The chain has TRBV28 and TRBJ1-2; D may be TRBD1 (5 bases). V was pared by 7 bases and J by 8 bases, with 17 bases between. The CDR3 spans 13 residues. Germline CDR1 reads MDHEN; CDR2 reads SYDVKM.

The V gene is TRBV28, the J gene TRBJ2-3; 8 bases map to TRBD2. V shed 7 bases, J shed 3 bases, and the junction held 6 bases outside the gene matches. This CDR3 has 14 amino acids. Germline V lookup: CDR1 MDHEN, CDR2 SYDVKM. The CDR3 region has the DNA TGTGCCAGCAAAGCGGGAGTTGTTACAGATACGCAGTATTTT. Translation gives CASKAGVVTDTQYF.

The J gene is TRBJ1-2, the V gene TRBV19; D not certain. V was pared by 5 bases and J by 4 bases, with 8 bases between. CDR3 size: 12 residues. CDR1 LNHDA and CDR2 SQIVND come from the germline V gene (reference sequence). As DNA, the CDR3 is TGTGCCAGTAGTCCCCGGGGCTATGGCTACACCTTC. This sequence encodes CASSPRGYGYTF.

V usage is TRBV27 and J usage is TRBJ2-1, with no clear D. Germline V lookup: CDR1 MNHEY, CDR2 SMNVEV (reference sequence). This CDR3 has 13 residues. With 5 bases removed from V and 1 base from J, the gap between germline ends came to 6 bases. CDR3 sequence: CASSPQSYNEQFF. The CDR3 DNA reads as TGTGCCAGCAGTCCCCAATCCTACAATGAGCAGTTCTTC.

DNA for the CDR3: TGTGCCAGCTCGGGGGACAGAGGGAACACTGAAGCTTTCTTT. Amino acid sequence: CASSGDRGNTEAFF. This chain links TRBV18 with TRBJ1-1, with 7 bases that match TRBD1. Trimming at V came to 6 bases and at J to 1 base, leaving 5 bases not matched to a gene. The germline V gene has CDR1 KGHSH and CDR2 LQKENI. The CDR3 covers 14 residues.

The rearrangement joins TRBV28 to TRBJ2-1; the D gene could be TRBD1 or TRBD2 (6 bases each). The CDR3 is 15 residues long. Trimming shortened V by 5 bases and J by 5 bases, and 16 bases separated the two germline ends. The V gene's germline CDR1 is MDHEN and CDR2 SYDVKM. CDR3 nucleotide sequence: TGTGCCAGCAGTCCGGGGGCCATAACCGACAATGAGCAGTTCTTC. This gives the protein CASSPGAITDNEQFF.